Shown below are 5 T cell receptor beta chains from a single sample sequenced in a study of blood T cell repertoires in COVID-19. TCRdb's copy holds only in-frame clones and misses some; the assay was immunoSEQ multiplex PCR. Of around 110,000 clones listed, about nine tenths are singletons. Sequencing used peripheral blood. The receptors were gathered from a human donor with active COVID-19. The donor label of this sample is uncertain.

The V call is TRBV2, the J call TRBJ1-3, with D possibly matching TRBD1 (5 bases). The CDR3 has 16 amino acids. V gave up 5 bases and J gave up 2 bases, with 16 bases separating them. From germline, CDR1 is SNHLY and CDR2 FYNNEI. CDR3 sequence reads: CASSPGRGKAGNTIYF. CDR3 bases: TGTGCCAGCAGTCCAGGGCGGGGGAAGGCTGGAAACACCATATATTTT.

V usage is TRBV7-9 and J usage is TRBJ2-7; possible D gene TRBD2, 6 bases. Per germline, CDR1 SEHNR and CDR2 FQNEAQ (reference sequence). Trimming took 1 base from V and 2 from J, leaving 12 bases between them. The CDR3 totals 15 residues. The CDR3 bases are TGTGCCAGCAGCTTAGGGGGGGAGTTACCCTACGAGCAGTACTTC. Translation: CASSLGGELPYEQYF.

In this sample, this clone turned up once. The chain recombines TRBV3-1 (or the pseudogene TRBV3-2) with TRBJ1-2; unclear D gene. The CDR3 has 14 residues. Trimming left V 1 base short and J 4 bases short, with 10 bases between. Germline CDR1 and CDR2: LGHDT and YNNKEL (reference sequence). The CDR3 loop reads CASSQAAEGYGYTF. CDR3 coding DNA: TGTGCCAGCAGCCAAGCGGCGGAGGGCTATGGCTACACCTTC.

The V call is TRBV5-4, the J call TRBJ2-5; TRBD1 aligns across 12 bases. Germline loops: CDR1 SGHNT, CDR2 YYREEE (reference sequence). The CDR3 loop spans 15 amino acids. J lost 4 bases, V lost 0 bases, and 1 base had no gene match. CDR3 sequence (DNA): TGTGCCAGCAGCTTGGGGGGACAGGGGGCAGAGACCCAGTACTTC. This sequence encodes CASSLGGQGAETQYF. Drawing the rest from reference TRBV5-4 and TRBJ2-5, the complete variable domain is ETGVTQSPTHLIKTRGQQVTLRCSSQSGHNTVSWYQQALGQGPQFIFQYYREEENGRGNFPPRFSGLQFPNYSSELNVNALELDDSALYLCASSLGGQGAETQYFGPGTRLLVL.

This chain connects TRBV15 to TRBJ1-2, with 7 bases aligning to TRBD1. The CDR3 covers 15 residues. After removal of 4 bases from V and 8 bases from J, the junction contained 13 bases not matched to a gene. The germline gives CDR1 LNHNV, CDR2 YYDKDF (reference sequence). The CDR3 DNA follows: TGTGCCACCAGCATTAGGGACAGCCGTCAAGGAGGCTACACCTTC. Amino acid sequence: CATSIRDSRQGGYTF.